The subject of this entry is one T cell receptor (beta chain). The record originates from a study of blood T cell repertoires in COVID-19. The overall study: Donors in the United States, Italy and Spain gave samples during acute or convalescent COVID-19. PBMCs, B-cell-depleted T cells, or T cells were the source of the cDNA or gDNA that made up the material.

The CDR3 covers 16 residues. The V gene's germline CDR1 is SGHTA and CDR2 FQGTGA. Trimming left V 4 bases short and J 0 bases short, with 16 bases between. Original methodology: How many nucleated cells were present was estimated from reference gene primer amplification. Assay used: immunoSEQ multiplex PCR; TCRdb lists only in-frame clones, some missing. The V and J calls and clone size are taken from that table; D and trimming were inferred from the DNA. The sample consists of 150,000 to 200,000 clones, around 80% of them appearing once. The sequencing sample was made of peripheral blood. The chain uses TRBV7-3 and TRBJ2-7, with D unclear. The TCR was taken from a woman older than 75 with acute or convalescent COVID-19. In DNA, the CDR3 is TGTGCCAGCAGCTCCGTAACCACGAAGAGCTCCTACGAGCAGTACTTC. This translates into CASSSVTTKSSYEQYF.